This TCR beta chain was profiled in a study of post-analysis software for immune sequencing data. TCR beta libraries were prepared from cDNA with unique molecular identifiers. In TCRdb, the PCR reads were re-called with MiXCR into one record per CDR3 protein. The sample contains almost 700,000 distinct CDR3 sequences, 55% to 60% of which appear only once. Details on this clonotype: Its antigen is unknown.

The junction had 12 bases not matched to a gene; V was cut back by 3 bases and J by 2 bases. CDR3 size: 17 residues. The germline V gene encodes CDR1 SGHVS and CDR2 FQNEAQ. Study-level points and caveats: When compared against controls, multiple sclerosis patients showed significantly lower normalized Chao1 diversity. Five or six TRBV segments, TRBV5-6, TRBV5-1 and TRBV20-1 among them, were found more frequent in patients than controls.

The rearrangement links TRBV7-8 to TRBJ2-7, with 8 nucleotides matching TRBD2. Sequenced: blood. The clonotype originates from a girl aged 2 to 9 with multiple sclerosis. The CDR3 DNA reads as TGTGCCAGCAGCTTCCTCAGCGGGAGCAACACCGCCTACGAGCAGTACTTC. Its translation is CASSFLSGSNTAYEQYF. The variable domain in full, with the rest retrieved from reference TRBV7-8 and TRBJ2-7, is GAGVSQSPRYKVAKRGQDVALRCDPISGHVSLFWYQQALGQGPEFLTYFQNEAQLDKSGLPSDRFFAERPEGSVSTLKIQRTQQEDSAVYLCASSFLSGSNTAYEQYFGPGTRLTVT.